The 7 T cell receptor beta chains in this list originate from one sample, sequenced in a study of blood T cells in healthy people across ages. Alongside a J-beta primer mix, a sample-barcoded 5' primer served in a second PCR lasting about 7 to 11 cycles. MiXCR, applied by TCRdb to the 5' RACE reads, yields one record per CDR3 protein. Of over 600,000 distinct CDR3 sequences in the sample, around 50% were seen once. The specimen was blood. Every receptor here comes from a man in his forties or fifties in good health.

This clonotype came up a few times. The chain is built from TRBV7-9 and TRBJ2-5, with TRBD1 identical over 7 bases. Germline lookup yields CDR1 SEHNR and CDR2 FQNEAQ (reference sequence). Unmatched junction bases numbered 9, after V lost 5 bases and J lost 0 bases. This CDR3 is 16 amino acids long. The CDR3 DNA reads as TGTGCCAGCAGCCCCCGGGGACAGCAGTACCAAGAGACCCAGTACTTC. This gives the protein CASSPRGQQYQETQYF.

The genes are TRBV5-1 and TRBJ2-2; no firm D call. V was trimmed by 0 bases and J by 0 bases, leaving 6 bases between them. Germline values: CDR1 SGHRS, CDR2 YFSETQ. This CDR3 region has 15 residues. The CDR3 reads CASSLGNSNTGELFF. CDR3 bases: TGCGCCAGCAGCTTGGGCAACTCGAACACCGGGGAGCTGTTTTTT. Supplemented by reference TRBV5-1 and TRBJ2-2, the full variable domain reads KAGVTQTPRYLIKTRGQQVTLSCSPISGHRSVSWYQQTPGQGLQFLFEYFSETQRNKGNFPGRFSGRQFSNSRSEMNVSTLELGDSALYLCASSLGNSNTGELFFGEGSRLTVL.

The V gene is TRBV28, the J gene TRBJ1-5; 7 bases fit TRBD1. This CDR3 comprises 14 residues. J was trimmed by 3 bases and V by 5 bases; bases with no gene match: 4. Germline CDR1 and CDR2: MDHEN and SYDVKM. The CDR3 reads CASSRGGPNQPQHF. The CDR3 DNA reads TGTGCCAGCAGTAGAGGGGGCCCCAATCAGCCCCAGCATTTT.

The CDR3 DNA follows: TGTGCCAGCAGCCCTAGCGGGGGAAACTACGCCTACGAGCAGTACTTC. Encoded protein: CASSPSGGNYAYEQYF. The V gene is TRBV7-8, the J gene TRBJ2-5; 10 nucleotides align to TRBD2. The J call may be faulty, since TRBJ2-7 better matches the DNA end. Germline V lookup: CDR1 SGHVS, CDR2 FQNEAQ. The CDR3 runs to 16 residues.

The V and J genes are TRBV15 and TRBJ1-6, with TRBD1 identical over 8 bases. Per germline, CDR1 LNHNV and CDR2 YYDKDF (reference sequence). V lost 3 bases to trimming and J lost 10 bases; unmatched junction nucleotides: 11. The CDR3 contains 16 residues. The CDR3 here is CATSRDRVRLGSPLHF. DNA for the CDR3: TGTGCCACCAGCAGGGACAGGGTCCGACTGGGGTCACCCCTCCACTTT.

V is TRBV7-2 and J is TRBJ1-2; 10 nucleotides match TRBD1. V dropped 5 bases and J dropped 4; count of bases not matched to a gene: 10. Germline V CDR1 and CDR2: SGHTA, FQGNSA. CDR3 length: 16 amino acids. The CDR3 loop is CASSPGTGAVGYGYTF. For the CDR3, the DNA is TGTGCCAGCAGCCCCGGGACAGGGGCAGTCGGCTATGGCTACACCTTC.

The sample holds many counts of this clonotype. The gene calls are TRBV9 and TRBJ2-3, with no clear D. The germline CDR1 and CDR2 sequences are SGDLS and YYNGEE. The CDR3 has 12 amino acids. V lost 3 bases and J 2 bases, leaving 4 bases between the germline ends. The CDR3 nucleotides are TGTGCCAGCAGCGCACTCACAGATACGCAGTATTTT. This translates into CASSALTDTQYF.